The rows below give T cell receptor beta chains drawn from one sample of a study of T cell repertoires in cytomegalovirus infection. TCRdb passed the reads through MiXCR, listing each CDR3 protein once. Of 700,000 to 850,000 distinct CDR3 sequences listed, over 25% were seen once; the top ten hold around 12%. These receptors' targets are unknown. This sample comprised cultured CD8+ T cells from PBMCs, obtained from culture after CMV antigen stimulation. Every receptor here comes from a human donor in good health (CMV status not recorded). Some clones in this sample may be carry-over from other donors' samples. The CDR3 runs from the conserved cysteine through the conserved F or W. Each record gives: CDR3 DNA, CDR3 protein, clone size, J gene, V gene, D gene. The D gene is left open where the match is weak. Clone size appears in some rows only: once, few, many, or a class for an expanded clone.

TGTGCCAGCAGCTCGCTTCTGGACGAGGCCTCCAACACCGGGGAGCTGTTTTTT,CASSSLLDEASNTGELFF,.,TRBJ2-2,TRBV7-9,.
TGTGCCAGCAGCTTAGGGATGACTAGTGTCGAGACCCAGTACTTC,CASSLGMTSVETQYF,many,TRBJ2-5,TRBV7-2,.
TGTGCCAGCAGTGACTCGGCGTGGGCCGGGGAGCTGTTTTTT,CASSDSAWAGELFF,.,TRBJ2-2,TRBV6-4,.
TGTGCCAACCAGCATGGGCGGAGGGCCGTACCGACGGGAGATACGCAGTATTTT,CANQHGRRAVPTGDTQYF,.,TRBJ2-3,TRBV19,.
TGCAGCGTGAGGACAGAAGAGAACACTGAAGCTTTCTTT,CSVRTEENTEAFF,once,TRBJ1-1,TRBV29-1,.
TGCGCCAGCAGCCAAGATAGGTACAGGGGAACAGATACGCAGTATTTT,CASSQDRYRGTDTQYF,.,TRBJ2-3,TRBV4-1,TRBD1
TGCGCCAGCAGAGAGCGGAGCCTCACAGATACGCAGTATTTT,CASRERSLTDTQYF,.,TRBJ2-3,TRBV10-2,.
TGTGCCAGCAGCCATGCTAACTCCTACGAGCAGTACTTC,CASSHANSYEQYF,.,TRBJ2-7,TRBV7-9,.
TGTGCCAGCAGCTCACAGGGGTGGGGAAGGGCCAACGTCCTGACTTTC,CASSSQGWGRANVLTF,.,TRBJ2-6,TRBV13,TRBD1
TGTGCCAGTAGAACCGGACAGTGGGAACCTGAAGCTTTCTTT,CASRTGQWEPEAFF,few,TRBJ1-1,TRBV19,.
TGTGCCAGCAGCTATACTAGCGGGGGCCTCTCCTACGAGCAGTACTTC,CASSYTSGGLSYEQYF,.,TRBJ2-7,TRBV7-4,TRBD2
TGTGCCAGCGCACTTTGGGGGGCGAACCAGCCCCAGCATTTT,CASALWGANQPQHF,.,TRBJ1-5,TRBV27,.
TGTGCCAGTAGTACGACAGGGGCGGGTCAGCCCCAGCATTTT,CASSTTGAGQPQHF,many,TRBJ1-5,TRBV19,TRBD1
TGTGCCAGTAGTAACAACTGGGAGGAGTTAATGATTGGGAACACTGAAGCTTTCTTT,CASSNNWEELMIGNTEAFF,many,TRBJ1-1,TRBV19,.
TGTGCCAGCAGTCGGACCCCGGGACTAGCTCCCGGGGAGCTGTTTTTT,CASSRTPGLAPGELFF,few,TRBJ2-2,TRBV6-2/TRBV6-3,TRBD2
TGTGCCAGCAGAACGCTCGGGGGGGACTATGAGCAGTTCTTC,CASRTLGGDYEQFF,.,TRBJ2-1,TRBV27,TRBD2
TGTGCCAGCATCACAGGGGATGGGAAACTGTTTTTT,CASITGDGKLFF,few,TRBJ1-4,TRBV6-1,TRBD1
TGTGCCAGCAGTTTTCTCCCAGAGGGGCTAGGGATTAATTCACCCCTCCACTTT,CASSFLPEGLGINSPLHF,.,TRBJ1-6,TRBV12-3/TRBV12-4,.
TGTGCCAGCAGCTCCACTACCGGGACAGGGCTCCACGAGCAGTACTTC,CASSSTTGTGLHEQYF,few,TRBJ2-7,TRBV7-9,TRBD1
TGTGCCAGCAGTTGGGGGACAGGGGGTTCACCCCTCCACTTT,CASSWGTGGSPLHF,.,TRBJ1-6,TRBV27,TRBD1
TGTGCCAGCAGCTTCGTAGAAGGGGTGAACACTGAAGCTTTCTTT,CASSFVEGVNTEAFF,.,TRBJ1-1,TRBV5-5,.
TGTGCCAGCAGCTTAGTCCCTTTACTTGACGGCTACACCTTC,CASSLVPLLDGYTF,many,TRBJ1-2,TRBV7-2,.
TGTGCCAGCAGCCAAACCGGGGCCCCTAACACTGAAGCTTTCTTT,CASSQTGAPNTEAFF,many,TRBJ1-1,TRBV7-2,.
TGTGCCAGCAGTTCTGGACAGCAAGAGACCCAGTACTTC,CASSSGQQETQYF,many,TRBJ2-5,TRBV7-9,.
TGTGCCAGCAGCCACGGGTCGCAGCCCCAGCATTTT,CASSHGSQPQHF,.,TRBJ1-5,TRBV7-9,.
TGTGCCAGCAGACTCGGGACGGATACCTACAATGAGCAGTTCTTC,CASRLGTDTYNEQFF,few,TRBJ2-1,TRBV6-5,.
TGTGCCAGCAGCGGTTCAGGGTGGTCAACAGATACGCAGTATTTT,CASSGSGWSTDTQYF,.,TRBJ2-3,TRBV12-3/TRBV12-4,.
TGTGCCAGCAGACACACAGGGGGGACTGAAGCTTTCTTT,CASRHTGGTEAFF,few,TRBJ1-1,TRBV6-1,TRBD1
TGTGCCAGCAGCTCGGCTGACAGGGTGCAGTTCTTC,CASSSADRVQFF,many,TRBJ2-1,TRBV7-6,TRBD1
TGTGCCAGCAGGTTGACAGGTTTGACTGAAGCTTTCTTT,CASRLTGLTEAFF,many,TRBJ1-1,TRBV6-1,.
TGTGCCACCATAGGCCCGGGACAGCGTAGGGATGAGCAGTTCTTC,CATIGPGQRRDEQFF,few,TRBJ2-1,TRBV24-1,TRBD1
TGTGCCAGCAGCTTACCGCCCGGGACAGGGAATGGCTACACCTTC,CASSLPPGTGNGYTF,few,TRBJ1-2,TRBV7-8,TRBD1
TGTGCCAGCTCCGGGACAGACAAAGAAAAACTGTTTTTT,CASSGTDKEKLFF,once,TRBJ1-4,TRBV12-3/TRBV12-4,TRBD1
TGTGCCAGCAGCTCTTCGGTTTTGGATGAAAAACTGTTTTTT,CASSSSVLDEKLFF,.,TRBJ1-4,TRBV2,.
TGTGCCAGCAGCCCAGGACAGGGGCCTGCCTACGAGCAGTACTTC,CASSPGQGPAYEQYF,.,TRBJ2-7,TRBV7-6,TRBD1
TGTGCCAGCAGCTTAGGCGTCGGGAATGAGGGGACCCAGTACTTC,CASSLGVGNEGTQYF,.,TRBJ2-5,TRBV7-9,.
TGCAGTGCGATTGACAGGGGGCGACTGAGCAATCAGCCCCAGCATTTT,CSAIDRGRLSNQPQHF,.,TRBJ1-5,TRBV20-1,TRBD1
TGTGCCAGTAGTCAGGCCACTACCTTCACTGAAGCTTTCTTT,CASSQATTFTEAFF,few,TRBJ1-1,TRBV19,.
TGTGCCAGCAGTCTCGAAACTAGACACCGCCCCACTGAAGCTTTCTTT,CASSLETRHRPTEAFF,few,TRBJ1-1,TRBV12-3/TRBV12-4,.
TGTGCCAGCAGAGCAGACAGCTACAATGAGCAGTTCTTC,CASRADSYNEQFF,many,TRBJ2-1,TRBV7-2,.
TGCGCCAGCAGCCAAGATTCGATGGGAGGTGGCTACACCTTC,CASSQDSMGGGYTF,.,TRBJ1-2,TRBV4-1,.
TGTACCAGCGTTCCCCCCGGCCCCAATGAGCAGTTCTTC,CTSVPPGPNEQFF,.,TRBJ2-1,TRBV6-1,.